Listed below are T cell receptor beta chains from one sample, sequenced in a study of T cell responses to AZD1222 COVID-19 vaccine. The assay was immunoSEQ multiplex PCR, and TCRdb's table has in-frame clones only and misses some. The sample consists of about 130,000 clones, about 89% of them appearing once. Sequenced material: peripheral blood, taken on day 0 of AZD1222 vaccination. The receptors come from an adult in good health. The CDR3 runs from the conserved cysteine through the conserved F or W. A D gene is named only where the DNA matches it firmly. Clone size is not always given. Where it is, it says once, few, many or a class for expanded clones.

CDR3	V	size	D	J
CASSEDREYNEQFF	TRBV6-4	many	TRBD1	TRBJ2-1
CASSQRGGDWYEQYF	TRBV18	NA	NA	TRBJ2-7
CASSSETGGAEKLFF	TRBV5-1	NA	TRBD1	TRBJ1-4
CASSYDSTGSYGYTF	TRBV5-1	NA	TRBD1	TRBJ1-2
CASRNDMNTEAFF	TRBV6-5	NA	NA	TRBJ1-1
CASSPGLHEQYF	TRBV28	NA	NA	TRBJ2-7
CASSRGQGAFRNTEAFF	TRBV19	NA	TRBD1	TRBJ1-1
CASSLLAGNQPQHF	TRBV28	NA	NA	TRBJ1-5
CASMTRGTATEAFF	TRBV27	NA	NA	TRBJ1-1
CASRDKWTSVPYEQYF	TRBV5-1	NA	TRBD2	TRBJ2-7
CASSSSVRTSGRITRTGTQYF	TRBV9	NA	TRBD2	TRBJ2-3
CAISPGRSGGNEQFF	TRBV10-3	NA	NA	TRBJ2-1
CAIIGDGTYEQYF	TRBV10-3	NA	NA	TRBJ2-7
CASSPGTGGSDTIYF	TRBV18	NA	TRBD1	TRBJ1-3
CASRHRGDRPDGYTF	TRBV5-1	NA	NA	TRBJ1-2
CASSRPVWYKPRDEQYF	TRBV7-9	NA	NA	TRBJ2-7
CASSITTGAYEQYF	TRBV6-5	NA	TRBD1	TRBJ2-7
CASRDPGQAEKLNTEAFF	TRBV10-1	NA	TRBD1	TRBJ1-1
CASSLNLRTNSPLHF	TRBV5-1	NA	NA	TRBJ1-6
CASSLVADNKNIQYF	TRBV7-8	NA	NA	TRBJ2-4
CASSLSGGGTGELFF	TRBV5-1	NA	TRBD2	TRBJ2-2
CASSAGAHNGNTEAFF	TRBV10-1	NA	NA	TRBJ1-1
CASSPWTGGAGVHEQYF	TRBV3-1/TRBV3-2	NA	TRBD1	TRBJ2-7
CASSLPPGSNTGELFF	TRBV5-8	NA	NA	TRBJ2-2
CATKDRGGFGNTIYF	TRBV19	NA	TRBD1	TRBJ1-3
CASRRVSAGEQFF	TRBV12-3/TRBV12-4	NA	NA	TRBJ2-1
CASSASGTSGRAQYF	TRBV2	NA	TRBD2	TRBJ2-5
CASSYGPDLISNQPQHF	TRBV6-2/TRBV6-3	NA	NA	TRBJ1-5
CASSSTGTGGNEQFF	TRBV6-5	NA	TRBD1	TRBJ2-1
CASSGPLSGANVLTF	TRBV9	NA	NA	TRBJ2-6
CASSIGMGTEQFF	TRBV19	NA	NA	TRBJ2-1
CASSPISREDTGELFF	TRBV11-3	NA	NA	TRBJ2-2
CATSDLGRDTDTQYF	TRBV24-1	NA	NA	TRBJ2-3
CASSPDRAKQFF	TRBV11-3	NA	NA	TRBJ2-1
CASSLAGLNTEAFF	TRBV7-8	NA	NA	TRBJ1-1
CASRWDGSKNEQYF	TRBV28	NA	NA	TRBJ2-7
CASSLIRDQPQHF	TRBV5-8	NA	NA	TRBJ1-5
CASSAGTSVRQETQYF	TRBV9	once	TRBD2	TRBJ2-5